One and the same sample provided the 25 T cell receptor beta chains below, sequenced in a study of human T cells and chemical hapten exposure. TCRdb itself ran the RACE reads through MiXCR, one entry per CDR3 protein. The data contain 200,000 to 300,000 distinct CDR3 sequences, about 8.6% of them singletons. Time point noted: pre-sensitization, week 0. Treatment reported: therapeutic diphenylcyclopropenone sensitization with weekly scalp DPC. The sample consisted of whole blood, taken in connection with sensitization to the hapten diphenylcyclopropenone (DPC). Receptors originate from a woman aged 40 to 50 with alopecia areata. Some clones in this sample may be carry-over from other donors' samples.

Only a few counts were recorded for this clonotype. The rearrangement links TRBV5-1 to TRBJ2-2; D gene ambiguous. Between the trimmed V and J ends, which lost 4 bases and 4 bases, there was a span of 14 bases. The CDR3 has 15 residues. The V gene's germline CDR1 is SGHRS and CDR2 YFSETQ. CDR3 nucleotide sequence: TGCGCCAGCAGCCTCGAGTCCCTCGGCACCGGGGAGCTGTTTTTT. Protein product: CASSLESLGTGELFF. The full variable domain, in which reference TRBV5-1 and TRBJ2-2 provide the parts outside the CDR3, is KAGVTQTPRYLIKTRGQQVTLSCSPISGHRSVSWYQQTPGQGLQFLFEYFSETQRNKGNFPGRFSGRQFSNSRSEMNVSTLELGDSALYLCASSLESLGTGELFFGEGSRLTVL.

This rearrangement joins TRBV28 to TRBJ2-7, with 8 bases identical to TRBD2. The CDR3 loop spans 14 amino acids. Germline values: CDR1 MDHEN, CDR2 SYDVKM. V was clipped by 4 bases and J by 2 bases; unmatched bases: 4. The CDR3 reads CASSSSGLTYEQYF. The DNA for the CDR3 is TGTGCCAGCAGTTCTAGCGGGCTGACCTACGAGCAGTACTTC.

The chain employs TRBV12-3 or TRBV12-4 and TRBJ1-2; D is possibly TRBD1 (6 bases). V shed 6 bases and J shed 2 bases, with 16 bases lying between them. The CDR3 extends over 15 amino acids. CDR3 region: CASSYQGRPNYGYTF. For the CDR3, the DNA is TGTGCCAGCAGCTATCAGGGGCGACCCAACTATGGCTACACCTTC.

This chain uses TRBV5-1 with TRBJ2-5, with unresolved D. V shed 0 bases and J shed 5 bases, with 5 bases lying between them. Per the germline V gene, CDR1 is SGHRS and CDR2 is YFSETQ. CDR3 length: 12 amino acids. CDR3 sequence (DNA): TGCGCCAGCAGCTTGGCCGTGGAGACCCAGTACTTC. It yields the protein CASSLAVETQYF.

This clonotype was counted between two and nine times. The chain combines TRBV24-1 with TRBJ2-7, with TRBD2 matching 8 bases. The CDR3 contains 16 residues. CDR1 is KGHDR and CDR2 is SFDVKD in the germline V gene. J gave up 3 bases and V 2 bases, and 8 bases lay outside the gene matches. The CDR3 here is CATSDSKSGRVYEQYF. The CDR3 nucleotides are TGTGCCACCAGTGATTCCAAGAGCGGGAGAGTCTACGAGCAGTACTTC.

This clonotype was picked up many times. This chain joins TRBV9 and TRBJ2-1; 8 nucleotides line up with TRBD1. CDR3 length equals 14 residues. V lost 0 bases, J lost 4 bases, and 0 bases stayed unmatched. Germline-derived CDR1 and CDR2 are SGDLS and YYNGEE. Here the CDR3 reads CASSVGDRYNEQFF. The CDR3 coding sequence is TGTGCCAGCAGCGTAGGGGACAGGTACAATGAGCAGTTCTTC.

This clonotype was counted only a few times. The V and J genes are TRBV5-1 and TRBJ2-7; 13 nucleotides align to TRBD2. V dropped 4 bases and J dropped 2; count of bases not matched to a gene: 3. The germline CDR1 and CDR2 sequences are SGHRS and YFSETQ. The CDR3 consists of 15 residues. The CDR3 region has the DNA TGCGCCAGCAGCACCGGGACTAGCGGGACCTACGAGCAGTACTTC. This codes for CASSTGTSGTYEQYF.

This clonotype was counted between two and nine times. The chain is built from TRBV20-1 and TRBJ1-2; no firm D call. The CDR3 extends over 12 amino acids. The V end lost 6 bases, the J end lost 4 bases, and 12 bases lay between the germline ends. Looked up from germline, CDR1 is DFQATT and CDR2 is SNEGSKA (reference sequence). CDR3 bases: TGCAGTGCCTATGACTTGGGCTATGGCTACACCTTC. Translation gives CSAYDLGYGYTF.

This clonotype showed up many times. The chain recombines TRBV28 with TRBJ2-2; maybe TRBD1 (5 bases). The CDR3 covers 13 residues. V lost 9 bases, J lost 2 bases, and 10 bases lay in between. The germline CDR1 and CDR2 sequences are MDHEN and SYDVKM. DNA for the CDR3: TGTGCCAGTGCAGGGCTTAACACCGGGGAGCTGTTTTTT. It translates to CASAGLNTGELFF. The variable domain in full, with the rest retrieved from reference TRBV28 and TRBJ2-2, is DVKVTQSSRYLVKRTGEKVFLECVQDMDHENMFWYRQDPGLGLRLIYFSYDVKMKEKGDIPEGYSVSREKKERFSLILESASTNQTSMYLCASAGLNTGELFFGEGSRLTVL.

The rearrangement links TRBV4-3 to TRBJ1-1; D is possibly TRBD1 (6 bases). Germline-derived CDR1 and CDR2 are LGHNA and YSLEER. This CDR3 spans 15 amino acids. The germline V and J ends were trimmed by 1 base and 5 bases, with 14 bases remaining between them. CDR3: CASSQGLVDRTEAFF. The CDR3 DNA reads as TGCGCCAGCAGCCAAGGTTTGGTAGACAGGACTGAAGCTTTCTTT.

This clonotype occurred many times. The chain is built from TRBV20-1 and TRBJ2-7; no firm D call. CDR3 length: 12 residues. Trimming removed 5 bases from V and 0 bases from J, with 8 bases in between. Germline CDR1 and CDR2: DFQATT and SNEGSKA (reference sequence). CDR3 protein: CSARIASYEQYF. The CDR3 nucleotides are TGCAGTGCTCGTATAGCCTCCTACGAGCAGTACTTC.

This clonotype was counted a few times. This chain uses TRBV28 with TRBJ1-5; D ambiguous. Trimming stripped 7 bases from V and 1 base from J, with 14 bases between. The CDR3 is made up of 15 amino acids. CDR1 is MDHEN, CDR2 SYDVKM, per germline. The CDR3 nucleotides are TGTGCCAGCAAGGGCACTGAATACAGCAATCAGCCCCAGCATTTT. As protein: CASKGTEYSNQPQHF.

V gene TRBV7-9 combines with J gene TRBJ2-1, with TRBD2 as a possible D gene (6 bases). The germline V gene encodes CDR1 SEHNR and CDR2 FQNEAQ (reference sequence). Trimming pared 7 bases from V and 6 bases from J, leaving 19 bases between. There are 15 residues in the CDR3. CDR3: CASTAVFGEVNEQFF. CDR3 bases: TGTGCCAGCACCGCGGTATTTGGGGAGGTCAATGAGCAGTTCTTC.

This clonotype appeared many times. The V and J genes are TRBV29-1 and TRBJ1-3, with no clear D. The CDR3 is 13 amino acids. V lost 4 bases and J 0 bases, leaving 7 bases between the germline ends. Germline V gene sequence: CDR1 SQVTM, CDR2 ANQGSEA. The CDR3 sequence is CSVVRSSGNTIYF. The CDR3 region has the DNA TGCAGCGTTGTCAGAAGCTCTGGAAACACCATATATTTT.

The chain is built from TRBV14 and TRBJ2-1, with 8 bases identical to TRBD2. This CDR3 is built from 14 residues. The junction had 9 bases not matched to a gene; V was cut back by 5 bases and J by 9 bases. The germline V gene encodes CDR1 SGHDN and CDR2 FVKESK. The CDR3 is CASSGSGGPGEQFF. For the CDR3, the DNA is TGTGCCAGCAGCGGGTCGGGAGGGCCAGGTGAGCAGTTCTTC.

The table lists this clonotype with a few counts. The chain joins TRBV6-5 to TRBJ2-3; no reliable D call. The germline gives CDR1 MNHEY, CDR2 SVGAGI. The CDR3 spans 14 residues. V lost 0 bases to trimming and J lost 3 bases, with 7 bases between them. CDR3 sequence (DNA): TGTGCCAGCAGTTACTCCCTGAATACAGATACGCAGTATTTT. It codes for CASSYSLNTDTQYF.

This clonotype showed up many times. This chain connects TRBV12-3 or TRBV12-4 to TRBJ2-3; 8 nucleotides align to TRBD2. The junction had 7 bases not matched to a gene; V was cut back by 8 bases and J by 0 bases. This CDR3 has 15 residues. CDR3 sequence: CASYPLAVSTDTQYF. In nucleotides, the CDR3 is TGTGCCAGCTACCCACTAGCGGTTAGCACAGATACGCAGTATTTT.

CDR3 in amino acids: CASSGAPLSLDTQYF. Written as DNA, the CDR3 is TGTGCCAGCAGTGGTGCCCCTCTTTCATTAGATACGCAGTATTTT. The chain joins TRBV28 to TRBJ2-3; no definite D call. This CDR3 has 15 residues. CDR1 is MDHEN, CDR2 SYDVKM, per germline. The V end lost 5 bases, the J end lost 5 bases, and 17 bases lay between the germline ends. Full variable domain (rest looked up from reference TRBV28 and TRBJ2-3): DVKVTQSSRYLVKRTGEKVFLECVQDMDHENMFWYRQDPGLGLRLIYFSYDVKMKEKGDIPEGYSVSREKKERFSLILESASTNQTSMYLCASSGAPLSLDTQYFGPGTRLTVL.

This clonotype has only a few counts. This rearrangement joins TRBV28 to TRBJ2-2, with TRBD2 matching over 10 bases. The CDR3 loop spans 14 amino acids. Germline values: CDR1 MDHEN, CDR2 SYDVKM. V shed 5 bases, J shed 6 bases, and the junction held 3 bases outside the gene matches. In nucleotides, the CDR3 is TGTGCCAGCAGTCGAGCGGGAGGGGCCGGGGAGCTGTTTTTT. Amino acids: CASSRAGGAGELFF.

The gene calls are TRBV6-5 and TRBJ2-1, with 9 bases that match TRBD2. This CDR3 comprises 16 residues. CDR1 is MNHEY, CDR2 SVGAGI, per germline. V shed 6 bases, J shed 2 bases, and the junction held 8 bases outside the gene matches. The CDR3 DNA is TGTGCCAGCAGGCGTGGTGGGACTAGCCCCTACAATGAGCAGTTCTTC. This translates into CASRRGGTSPYNEQFF.

The rearrangement links TRBV12-3 or TRBV12-4 to TRBJ1-5; tentative D call: TRBD1 (5 bases). This CDR3 has 17 amino acids. Trimming left V 6 bases short and J 2 bases short, with 20 bases between. For the CDR3, the DNA is TGTGCCAGCAGCCGAGATACCGGGACCAAGGGCAATCAGCCCCAGCATTTT. The encoded protein is CASSRDTGTKGNQPQHF.

This chain joins TRBV20-1 and TRBJ2-6; the D is unclear. Germline V CDR1 and CDR2: DFQATT, SNEGSKA (reference sequence). This CDR3 is 14 amino acids long. Trimming removed 5 bases from V and 0 bases from J, with 8 bases in between. The CDR3 DNA sequence: TGCAGTGCTGATACTTCCTCTGGGGCCAACGTCCTGACTTTC. The encoded protein is CSADTSSGANVLTF.

This clonotype turned up a few times. The CDR3 sequence is CSAMTDQETQYF. The CDR3 region has the DNA TGCAGTGCCATGACAGATCAAGAGACCCAGTACTTC. The chain employs TRBV20-1 and TRBJ2-5; maybe TRBD1 (5 bases). V was clipped by 6 bases and J by 2 bases, with 10 bases between them. The CDR3 extends over 12 amino acids. Germline CDR1 and CDR2: DFQATT and SNEGSKA (reference sequence).

In this sample, this clonotype turned up a few times. The chain combines TRBV6-5 with TRBJ2-7, with 7 bases aligning to TRBD2. The CDR3 runs 15 residues. Germline CDR1 and CDR2: MNHEY and SVGAGI. The trim removed 6 bases at V and 0 bases at J, leaving 8 bases unmatched. The CDR3 DNA sequence: TGTGCCAGCAGACTTGCTAGCGGCAGCTCCTACGAGCAGTACTTC. Translated: CASRLASGSSYEQYF.

Only a few counts were recorded for this clonotype. This chain links TRBV10-3 with TRBJ2-7; TRBD2 agrees at 10 bases. V shed 6 bases and J 6 bases; nucleotides not matched to a gene: 8. Per the germline V gene, CDR1 is ENHRY and CDR2 is SYGVKD. CDR3 length equals 14 residues. The CDR3 bases are TGTGCCATCAGGTTAGCGGGAGGATCGGGCGAGCAGTACTTC. As protein: CAIRLAGGSGEQYF.